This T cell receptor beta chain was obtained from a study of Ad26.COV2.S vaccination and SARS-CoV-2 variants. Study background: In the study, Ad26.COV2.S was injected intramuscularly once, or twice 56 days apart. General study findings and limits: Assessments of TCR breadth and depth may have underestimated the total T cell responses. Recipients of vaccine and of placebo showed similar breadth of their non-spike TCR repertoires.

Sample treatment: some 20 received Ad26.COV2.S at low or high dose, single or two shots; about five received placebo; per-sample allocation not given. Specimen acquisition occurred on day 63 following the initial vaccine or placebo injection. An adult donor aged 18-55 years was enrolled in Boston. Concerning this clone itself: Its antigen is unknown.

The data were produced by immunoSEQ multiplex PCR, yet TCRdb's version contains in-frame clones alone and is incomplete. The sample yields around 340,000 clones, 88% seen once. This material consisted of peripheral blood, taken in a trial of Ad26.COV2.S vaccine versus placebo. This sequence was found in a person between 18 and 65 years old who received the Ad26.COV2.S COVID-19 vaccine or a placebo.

The CDR3 reads CASSFRRQDEQYF. The CDR3 nucleotides are TGTGCCAGCAGCTTCCGCCGACAAGACGAGCAGTACTTC. The chain combines TRBV7-2 with TRBJ2-7, with D unclear. CDR1 is SGHTA, CDR2 FQGNSA, per germline. The germline V and J ends were trimmed by 3 bases and 5 bases, with 11 bases remaining between them. The CDR3 has 13 amino acids.